Detailed here is one TCR beta chain. This sample was included in a study of shared clonotypes between healthy human individuals. It was into CD45RA+ naive and CD45RA-negative memory subsets that the CD4+ cells were split. The repertoire was sequenced with immunoSEQ multiplex PCR; TCRdb's copy has only in-frame clones and lacks some. The table has 2,500,000 or so clones, over 85% seen once. The germline V gene has CDR1 LNHNV and CDR2 YYDKDF (reference sequence). V shed 5 bases and J 3 bases; nucleotides not matched to a gene: 7. The CDR3 covers 15 residues. This sequence originates from a man between 18 and 35 years old in good health. Some clones in this sample may be carry-over from other donors' samples. Sequenced material: naive CD4+ T cells from PBMCs. Described subset: CD45RA+ positively selected. The chain couples TRBV15 to TRBJ1-1, with TRBD1 matching over 9 bases. The CDR3 loop is CATSPTTGGDTEAFF. CDR3 DNA sequence: TGTGCCACCAGCCCCACGACAGGGGGGGACACTGAAGCTTTCTTT.